The source of this T cell receptor (beta chain) is a study of T-cell reconstitution after alpha-beta-depleted transplantation in children. The CDR3 length is 16 residues. Trimming shortened V by 1 base and J by 8 bases, and 17 bases separated the two germline ends. Per the germline V gene, CDR1 is LGHNA and CDR2 is YNFKEQ. Unique molecular identifiers featured in how the TCRbeta library was prepared. TCRdb re-derived calls from the PCR reads in MiXCR, one entry per CDR3 protein. This sample carries more than 60,000 distinct CDR3 sequences, about 6.7% of them seen once, and the ten largest clones take over 2.5%. This clonotype has a handful of counts.

V is TRBV4-2 and J is TRBJ1-4, with D perhaps matching TRBD1 (5 bases). This TCR derives from a human donor who donated a stem cell graft to a child with acute lymphoblastic leukemia. The input for sequencing was PBMCs from the stem cell graft donor, taken from the stem cell graft. CDR3 DNA sequence: TGTGCCAGCAGCCAAGGAGGGAGGGGAGAGGGGGAAAAACTGTTTTTT. Translating it yields CASSQGGRGEGEKLFF.